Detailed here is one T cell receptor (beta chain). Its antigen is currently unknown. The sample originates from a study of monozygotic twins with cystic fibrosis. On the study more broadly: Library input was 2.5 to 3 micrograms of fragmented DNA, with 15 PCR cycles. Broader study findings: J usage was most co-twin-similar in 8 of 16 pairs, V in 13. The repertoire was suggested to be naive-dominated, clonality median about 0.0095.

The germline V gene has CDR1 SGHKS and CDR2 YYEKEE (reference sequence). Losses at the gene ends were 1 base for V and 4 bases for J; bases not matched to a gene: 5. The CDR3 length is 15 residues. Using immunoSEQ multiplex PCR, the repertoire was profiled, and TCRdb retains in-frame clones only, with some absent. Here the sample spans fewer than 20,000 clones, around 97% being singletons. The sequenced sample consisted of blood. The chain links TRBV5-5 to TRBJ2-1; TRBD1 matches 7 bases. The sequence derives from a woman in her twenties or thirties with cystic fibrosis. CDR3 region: CASSLRDSRYNEQFF. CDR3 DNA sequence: TGTGCCAGCAGCTTGCGGGACAGCAGGTACAATGAGCAGTTCTTC.